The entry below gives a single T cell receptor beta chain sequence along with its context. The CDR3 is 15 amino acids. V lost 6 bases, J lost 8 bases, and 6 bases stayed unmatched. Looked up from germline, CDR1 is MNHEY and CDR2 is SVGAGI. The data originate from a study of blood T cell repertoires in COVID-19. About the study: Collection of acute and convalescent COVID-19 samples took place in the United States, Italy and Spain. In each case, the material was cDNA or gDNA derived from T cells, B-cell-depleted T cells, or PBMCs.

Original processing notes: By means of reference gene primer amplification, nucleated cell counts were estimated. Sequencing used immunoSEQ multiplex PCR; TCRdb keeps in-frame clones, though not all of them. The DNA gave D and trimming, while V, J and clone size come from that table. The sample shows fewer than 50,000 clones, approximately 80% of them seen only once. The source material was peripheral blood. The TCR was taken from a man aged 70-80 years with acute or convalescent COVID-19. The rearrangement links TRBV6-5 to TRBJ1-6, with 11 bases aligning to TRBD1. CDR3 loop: CASSPGQGAYSPLHF. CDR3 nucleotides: TGTGCCAGCAGCCCCGGACAGGGGGCGTATTCACCCCTCCACTTT.